This T cell receptor beta chain was sequenced for a study of shared clonotypes between healthy human individuals. Study summary: Each donor's CD4 naive and CD4 memory cells filled three plates apiece, CD8 naive two, and CD8 memory one.

To note about this clone: Its specificity is not known.

Positive CCR7 selection of CD45RO-negative cells yielded the naive CD8 cells, and terminally differentiated effector memory CD45RA+ cells were excluded. Overall study findings and caveats: For naive CD4 cells, roughly 4.8% of clonotypes were shared across a handful of donors.

Sequencing was performed with immunoSEQ multiplex PCR; in TCRdb, only in-frame clones are kept and a portion is missing. The table has 750,000 to 1,000,000 clones, about 91% seen once. This TCR derives from a man aged 30 to 45 in good health. Sequenced input: naive CD8+ T cells sorted from blood.

CDR3 DNA: TGTGCCAGCAGTTTATTCCGGGGCGCCGGTGGTCAGCCCCAGCATTTT. It yields the protein CASSLFRGAGGQPQHF. The V gene is TRBV28, the J gene TRBJ1-5, with a tentative D call TRBD1 (5 bases). Germline V gene lookup returns CDR1 MDHEN and CDR2 SYDVKM. V was shortened by 1 base and J by 6 bases, with 16 bases between the two germline ends. This CDR3 is built from 16 residues.